This note documents a single T cell receptor (beta chain) sequence. The target antigen is unknown. Clones were sequenced by immunoSEQ multiplex PCR, and TCRdb holds only the in-frame ones, with some missing. The sample shows more than 40,000 clones, 90% to 95% of them seen only once. This entry comes from a study of OX40 agonist ivuxolimab in advanced cancers. Study details: Ivuxolimab, which patients received intravenously every 2 weeks, was dosed at 0.01 to 10 mg/kg. Subjects had a mean age of about 61 years, with a range of roughly 20 to 79; more than 75% were male.

Findings of the study overall: The CD4+ and CD8+ T cells in the blood had expanded clonally by week 6 at 0.1 to 3.0 mg/kg. Compared with others, partial responders at 0.1-3.0 mg/kg displayed clonal expansion among the lowest.

There are 15 residues in the CDR3. V dropped 3 bases and J dropped 0 bases, with 12 bases sitting between them. Looked up from germline, CDR1 is LNHDA and CDR2 is SQIVND (reference sequence). The V gene is TRBV19, the J gene TRBJ2-7, with D maybe TRBD1 (5 bases). This clonotype originated in an adult with an advanced solid tumor such as melanoma, head and neck, liver or kidney cancer. The material was CD4+ or CD8+ T cells sorted from blood, obtained in a trial of the OX40 agonist ivuxolimab. CDR3 DNA sequence: TGTGCCAGTAGTATCCAGGGATGGGGCTCCTACGAGCAGTACTTC. Its translation is CASSIQGWGSYEQYF.